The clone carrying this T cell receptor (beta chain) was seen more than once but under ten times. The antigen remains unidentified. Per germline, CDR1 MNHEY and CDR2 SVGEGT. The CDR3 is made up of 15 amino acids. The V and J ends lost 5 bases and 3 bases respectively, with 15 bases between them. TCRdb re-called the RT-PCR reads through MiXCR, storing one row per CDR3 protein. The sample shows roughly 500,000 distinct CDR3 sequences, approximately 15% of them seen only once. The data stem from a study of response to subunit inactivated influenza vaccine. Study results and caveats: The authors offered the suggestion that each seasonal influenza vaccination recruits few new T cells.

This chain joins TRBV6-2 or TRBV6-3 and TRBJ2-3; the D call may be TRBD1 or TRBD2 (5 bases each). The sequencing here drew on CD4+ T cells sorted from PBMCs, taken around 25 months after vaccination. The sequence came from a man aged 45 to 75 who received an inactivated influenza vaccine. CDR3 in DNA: TGTGCCAGCAGTCTGCCCGTTGGGGGAACAGATACGCAGTATTTT. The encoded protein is CASSLPVGGTDTQYF.